One sample yielded the 28 T cell receptor beta chains listed below, sequenced in a study of regulatory T cells in long-lasting Graves disease. CDR3 regions were amplified by Arm-PCR using iRepertoire HTBI primers to build TCR beta libraries. From the multiplex PCR reads, TCRdb called clonotypes with MiXCR, one entry per CDR3 protein. The repertoire includes around 500,000 distinct CDR3 sequences, 20% of them detected once, and 7.8% sits in the top ten. Time point defined: persistent/refractory GD, antithyroid drugs over 5 years with positive TRAb. From PBMCs, RNA was extracted and then used to make the TCR library. The source material was peripheral blood mononuclear cells (PBMCs), sampled when the disease was refractory, from a patient treated with antithyroid drugs. The receptors here all came from a female donor with Graves disease.

This clonotype was detected once. V and J are TRBV27 and TRBJ2-3, with 10 positions matching TRBD2. CDR1 and CDR2 from the germline V gene are MNHEY and SMNVEV (reference sequence). CDR3 length: 18 residues. After removal of 4 bases from V and 4 bases from J, the junction contained 14 bases not matched to a gene. CDR3 amino acids: CASSYRRTSGRVADTQYF. Written as DNA, the CDR3 is TGTGCCAGCAGTTACCGAAGAACGAGCGGGAGGGTCGCAGATACGCAGTATTTT.

Only a few counts were recorded for this clonotype. The chain recombines TRBV2 with TRBJ2-1; 9 bases fit TRBD1. The CDR3 is made up of 13 amino acids. Germline V lookup: CDR1 SNHLY, CDR2 FYNNEI. J gave up 6 bases and V 9 bases, and 6 bases lay outside the gene matches. As DNA, the CDR3 is TGTGCCAGGACAGGGGGAATGTCCAATGAGCAGTTCTTC. It is translated as CARTGGMSNEQFF.

In its sample, this clonotype was seen a few times. The chain uses TRBV6-1 and TRBJ1-1; D not certain. Germline V gene data show CDR1 as MNHNS and CDR2 as SASEGT. Between the trimmed V and J ends, which lost 6 bases and 7 bases, there was a span of 18 bases. There are 14 residues in the CDR3. CDR3 sequence: CASSPNPSALEAFF. The CDR3 DNA is TGTGCCAGCAGCCCCAATCCATCGGCCCTTGAAGCTTTCTTT.

There are many counts of this clonotype. The chain has TRBV27 and TRBJ2-7; tentatively, D is TRBD2 (6 bases). The V end lost 10 bases, the J end lost 3 bases, and 22 bases lay between the germline ends. Germline V gene data show CDR1 as MNHEY and CDR2 as SMNVEV (reference sequence). This CDR3 comprises 15 residues. The CDR3: CATFGPWAGNYEQYF. CDR3 nucleotides: TGTGCCACCTTTGGACCGTGGGCGGGGAACTACGAGCAGTACTTC.

This clonotype appeared a few times. The chain uses TRBV10-3 and TRBJ2-7; D may be TRBD2 (5 bases). V was trimmed by 0 bases and J by 4 bases, leaving 13 bases between them. Germline V gene sequence: CDR1 ENHRY, CDR2 SYGVKD. The CDR3 consists of 15 residues. The CDR3 protein is CAISESSSPGYEQYF. The CDR3 DNA is TGTGCCATCAGTGAGTCGTCTAGCCCGGGGTACGAGCAGTACTTC.

This clonotype has just a few counts. The V call is TRBV6-1, the J call TRBJ2-4; no reliable D call. In germline, CDR1 is MNHNS, CDR2 SASEGT. V was cut by 5 bases and J by 0 bases, with 14 bases left in between. The CDR3 is made up of 16 amino acids. In nucleotides, the CDR3 is TGTGCCAGCAGTCGATCCCAAAAATCAGCCAAAAACATTCAGTACTTC. Protein sequence: CASSRSQKSAKNIQYF.

This clonotype came up many times. The chain couples TRBV28 to TRBJ1-1; D is possibly TRBD1 (5 bases). Germline assignment: CDR1 MDHEN and CDR2 SYDVKM. The CDR3 runs 15 residues. The ends were cut back, 2 bases at V and 0 bases at J, with 10 bases in the middle. The CDR3 DNA is TGTGCCAGCAGTTTAGGGGGGTACATGAACACTGAAGCTTTCTTT. Amino acids: CASSLGGYMNTEAFF.

The chain is built from TRBV20-1 and TRBJ2-7; weak D call: TRBD2 (6 bases). In germline, CDR1 is DFQATT, CDR2 SNEGSKA (reference sequence). This CDR3 is 15 amino acids long. Trimming left V 0 bases short and J 2 bases short, with 14 bases between. The CDR3 region has the DNA TGCAGTGCTAGAGAGCTCGCGGGATTCACCTACGAGCAGTACTTC. This sequence encodes CSARELAGFTYEQYF.

The J gene is TRBJ2-4, the V gene TRBV7-9; D unresolved. Germline CDR1 reads SEHNR; CDR2 reads FQNEAQ (reference sequence). There are 13 residues in the CDR3. V lost 11 bases and J 0 bases, leaving 11 bases between the germline ends. The chain's CDR3 is CAGSVLAKNIQYF. The CDR3 DNA is TGTGCCGGCTCCGTTTTAGCCAAAAACATTCAGTACTTC.

There are a few counts of this clonotype. This chain links TRBV5-1 with TRBJ1-2, with 8 bases fitting TRBD1. This CDR3 has 14 amino acids. Looked up from germline, CDR1 is SGHRS and CDR2 is YFSETQ. The trim removed 4 bases at V and 2 bases at J, leaving 4 bases unmatched. The CDR3 bases are TGCGCCAGCAGCATGGGACAGGACAACTATGGCTACACCTTC. The encoded protein is CASSMGQDNYGYTF. The whole variable domain, remainder taken from reference TRBV5-1 and TRBJ1-2, is KAGVTQTPRYLIKTRGQQVTLSCSPISGHRSVSWYQQTPGQGLQFLFEYFSETQRNKGNFPGRFSGRQFSNSRSEMNVSTLELGDSALYLCASSMGQDNYGYTFGSGTRLTVV.

This clonotype has a count of ten or more. In DNA form, the CDR3 reads TGTGCCAGCAGCCCCTGGGCCCCGAACACTGAAGCTTTCTTT. This encodes CASSPWAPNTEAFF. This sequence joins TRBV28 and TRBJ1-1, with no clear D. Germline-derived CDR1 and CDR2 are MDHEN and SYDVKM. CDR3 length equals 14 residues. Trimming took off 6 bases at V and 1 base at J, with 12 bases between the two ends.

The chain's CDR3 is CASSLGVLDTEAFF. CDR3 sequence (DNA): TGTGCCAGCAGCTTAGGGGTTTTGGACACTGAAGCTTTCTTT. The chain couples TRBV7-9 to TRBJ1-1, with D unresolved. Germline V gene lookup returns CDR1 SEHNR and CDR2 FQNEAQ (reference sequence). V lost 1 base and J lost 3, with 9 bases in between. This CDR3 has 14 amino acids.

This chain joins TRBV30 and TRBJ1-2; D is undetermined. The V and J ends lost 5 bases and 6 bases respectively, with 16 bases between them. In germline, CDR1 is GTSNPN, CDR2 SVGIG (reference sequence). The CDR3 has 13 residues. The chain's CDR3 is CAWYLEGGDGYTF. The CDR3 coding sequence is TGTGCCTGGTACCTAGAAGGCGGAGATGGCTACACCTTC. The full variable domain, in which reference TRBV30 and TRBJ1-2 provide the parts outside the CDR3, is SQTIHQWPATLVQPVGSPLSLECTVEGTSNPNLYWYRQAAGRGLQLLFYSVGIGQISSEVPQNLSASRPQDRQFILSSKKLLLSDSGFYLCAWYLEGGDGYTFGSGTRLTVV.

The chain employs TRBV27 and TRBJ2-2; TRBD1 is a possible D gene (5 bases). The germline gives CDR1 MNHEY, CDR2 SMNVEV (reference sequence). This CDR3 is built from 15 residues. V shed 2 bases and J shed 7 bases, with 14 bases lying between them. In DNA, the CDR3 is TGTGCCAGCAGTTTAGGGCAGGGAATTTTCGGGGAGCTGTTTTTT. The encoded protein is CASSLGQGIFGELFF.

This clonotype was detected a few times. The rearrangement links TRBV16 to TRBJ1-5; D is possibly TRBD1 (6 bases). Germline V lookup: CDR1 KGHSY, CDR2 FQNENV. Trimming took 1 base from V and 4 from J, leaving 11 bases between them. This CDR3 is 15 amino acids long. The CDR3 DNA sequence: TGTGCCAGCAGCCAATACTTACAGGGAAATCAGCCCCAGCATTTT. It translates to CASSQYLQGNQPQHF.

This clonotype was seen repeatedly, ten times or more. The CDR3 DNA reads as TGTGCCAGCAGTTACCGGACAGGGCCCTACGAGCAGTACTTC. Its translation is CASSYRTGPYEQYF. This chain uses TRBV28 with TRBJ2-7; 8 bases agree with TRBD1. The CDR3 spans 14 residues. The V segment lost 4 bases and the J segment 2 bases; nucleotides outside the gene matches: 4. Germline V lookup: CDR1 MDHEN, CDR2 SYDVKM.

J is TRBJ2-3 and V is TRBV11-1; 11 bases map to TRBD2. CDR3 length equals 16 residues. Germline CDR1 SGHAT, CDR2 FQDESV (reference sequence). V dropped 6 bases and J dropped 1; count of bases not matched to a gene: 6. Here the CDR3 reads CASSRTSGSRTDTQYF. The CDR3 DNA is TGTGCCAGCAGTCGGACTAGCGGGTCCCGCACAGATACGCAGTATTTT. The full variable domain, rest sourced from reference TRBV11-1 and TRBJ2-3, is EAEVAQSPRYKITEKSQAVAFWCDPISGHATLYWYRQILGQGPELLVQFQDESVVDDSQLPKDRFSAERLKGVDSTLKIQPAELGDSAMYLCASSRTSGSRTDTQYFGPGTRLTVL.

This clonotype has a single count. Just one base apart from a much larger clone, this may be a read error. The chain uses TRBV6-5 and TRBJ1-2; D perhaps matches TRBD1 (6 bases). This CDR3 is 14 amino acids long. CDR1 and CDR2 (germline): MNHEY, SVGAGI. Written as DNA, the CDR3 is TGTGCCAACAGTTACTCAACAGGGACCTATGGCTACACCTTC. Protein: CANSYSTGTYGYTF.

The gene calls are TRBV29-1 and TRBJ1-2, with D possibly TRBD1 on 6 matching bases. The CDR3 spans 13 residues. Trimming took off 4 bases at V and 5 bases at J, with 14 bases between the two ends. The germline CDR1 and CDR2 sequences are SQVTM and ANQGSEA. The CDR3 here is CSVGGQGSYGYTF. In DNA, the CDR3 is TGCAGCGTTGGAGGTCAGGGGAGTTATGGCTACACCTTC.

This clonotype came up a few times. The J gene is TRBJ1-1, the V gene TRBV30; 7 bases align to TRBD1. The CDR3 is made up of 11 amino acids. Trimming removed 5 bases from V and 5 bases from J; junction bases left unmatched: 2. Germline V gene sequence: CDR1 GTSNPN, CDR2 SVGIG (reference sequence). The CDR3 coding sequence is TGTGCCTGGGCCAGGGGGACTGAAGCTTTCTTT. Residues: CAWARGTEAFF.

This clonotype appeared a few times. The V call is TRBV6-1, the J call TRBJ1-1, with D tentatively TRBD1 (5 bases). The V end lost 4 bases, the J end lost 5 bases, and 17 bases lay between the germline ends. CDR1 is MNHNS, CDR2 SASEGT, per germline. The CDR3 is made up of 15 amino acids. The CDR3 loop is CASSVPGTVWTEAFF. The CDR3 DNA sequence: TGTGCCAGCAGTGTACCTGGGACTGTCTGGACTGAAGCTTTCTTT.

The table lists this clonotype with many counts. This chain joins TRBV24-1 and TRBJ2-2; D unclear. The CDR3 extends over 14 amino acids. CDR1 KGHDR and CDR2 SFDVKD come from the germline V gene. V was shortened by 3 bases and J by 7 bases, with 11 bases between the two germline ends. The CDR3 DNA sequence: TGTGCCACCAGTGATCTCCAGATGGTCGGGGAGCTGTTTTTT. Its translation: CATSDLQMVGELFF.

In its sample, this clonotype was seen once. The chain is built from TRBV7-9 and TRBJ2-1; 8 bases map to TRBD1. V gave up 2 bases and J gave up 12 bases; unmatched junction bases: 21. This CDR3 contains 18 residues. CDR1 is SEHNR, CDR2 FQNEAQ, per germline (reference sequence). CDR3 bases: TGTGCCAGCAGCTTATCTACTAACCAGGGGGCTTTAACCATCGGGCAGTTCTTC. Protein product: CASSLSTNQGALTIGQFF.

The CDR3, as DNA: TGTGCCAGCAGCCAACCCACTACTGAGCAGTTCTTC. Translation: CASSQPTTEQFF. The rearrangement links TRBV16 to TRBJ2-4; no clear D gene. With the DNA end fitting TRBJ2-1 better, the J assignment may be wrong. The germline gives CDR1 KGHSY, CDR2 FQNENV. The CDR3 loop spans 12 amino acids.

This chain uses TRBV19 with TRBJ2-2, with TRBD2 matching 9 bases. This CDR3 has 18 residues. Germline V gene data show CDR1 as LNHDA and CDR2 as SQIVND (reference sequence). The V and J ends lost 5 bases and 4 bases, in that order; junction bases with no gene match: 14. This chain's CDR3 is CASSLSHTGLAITGELFF. CDR3 coding DNA: TGTGCCAGTAGTCTATCCCACACAGGACTAGCGATCACCGGGGAGCTGTTTTTT.

V and J are TRBV6-5 and TRBJ1-6; D remains unclear. The J call may not be correct, given that the DNA end is closer to TRBJ1-1. Germline V gene data show CDR1 as MNHEY and CDR2 as SVGAGI. The CDR3 has 15 residues. The CDR3 DNA is TGTGCCAGCAGTTACCCGGGATGGGAAATCGTGGGAGCTTTCTTT. It codes for CASSYPGWEIVGAFF.

This clonotype has a handful of counts. The chain has TRBV29-1 and TRBJ2-2, with D hard to call. CDR3 length equals 11 residues. The V gene's germline CDR1 is SQVTM and CDR2 ANQGSEA. Trimming shortened V by 6 bases and J by 2 bases, and 4 bases separated the two germline ends. CDR3: CSVYNTGELFF. In nucleotides, the CDR3 is TGCAGCGTATACAACACCGGGGAGCTGTTTTTT.

The J gene is TRBJ2-7, the V gene TRBV10-3, with D perhaps matching TRBD1 or TRBD2 (5 bases each). The germline V gene has CDR1 ENHRY and CDR2 SYGVKD. The CDR3 runs 14 residues. V lost 3 bases and J lost 1, with 10 bases in between. Here the CDR3 DNA reads TGTGCCATCAGTGATTGGGACCGGTCCTACGAGCAGTACTTC. It yields the protein CAISDWDRSYEQYF.